The 23 T cell receptor beta chains listed next were all sequenced from one sample in a study of blood T cell repertoires in COVID-19. The protocol was immunoSEQ multiplex PCR, while the TCRdb copy is restricted to in-frame clones and leaves out a portion. The sample lists 250,000 or so clones; 88% were seen once. The specimen was PBMCs or T cells enriched from blood (not recorded which). These receptors were taken from a woman aged 25 to 45 who had been exposed to COVID-19.

The chain has TRBV6-4 and TRBJ2-5, with D perhaps matching TRBD1 (6 bases). The germline gives CDR1 MRHNA, CDR2 SNTAGT. V shed 4 bases and J shed 5 bases, with 17 bases lying between them. The CDR3 runs 15 residues. The chain's CDR3 is CASSASAGAMETQYF. CDR3 bases: TGTGCCAGCAGTGCCTCCGCAGGGGCGATGGAGACCCAGTACTTC.

The genes are TRBV4-1 and TRBJ1-1, with 8 bases identical to TRBD1. The CDR3 is 14 residues long. V shed 4 bases, J shed 6 bases, and the junction held 7 bases outside the gene matches. Per germline, CDR1 MGHRA and CDR2 YSYEKL. The CDR3 DNA sequence: TGCGCCAGCAGCCGAGGACAGGGCCTGCCTGAAGCTTTCTTT. Encoded protein: CASSRGQGLPEAFF.

V gene TRBV27 combines with J gene TRBJ1-2; D is unclear. Trimming removed 6 bases from V and 8 bases from J, with 13 bases in between. This CDR3 has 12 residues. Germline assignment: CDR1 MNHEY and CDR2 SMNVEV (reference sequence). The CDR3 DNA follows: TGTGCCAGCAGCAGCGTTAGGAGCGGCTACACCTTC. Amino acids: CASSSVRSGYTF.

The chain combines TRBV28 with TRBJ1-6, with D uncertain. Germline CDR1 reads MDHEN; CDR2 reads SYDVKM. V lost 3 bases and J 2 bases, leaving 8 bases between the germline ends. The CDR3 runs 15 residues. The CDR3 here is CASSFSGTYNSPLHF. CDR3 DNA: TGTGCCAGCAGTTTCTCAGGAACCTATAATTCACCCCTCCACTTT.

The chain uses TRBV7-7 and TRBJ2-2, with 8 bases identical to TRBD2. Trimming cost V 0 bases and J 4 bases; bases outside gene matches: 7. The CDR3 is 17 residues long. The germline V gene has CDR1 SSHAT and CDR2 FNYEAQ (reference sequence). The CDR3 coding sequence is TGTGCCAGCAGCTTAGCGCGAGCTAGCGGGCCCACCGGGGAGCTGTTTTTT. It encodes CASSLARASGPTGELFF.

This clone showed up just once. This sequence joins TRBV5-1 and TRBJ2-7; 13 nucleotides align to TRBD2. V lost 4 bases, J lost 3 bases, and 4 bases stayed unmatched. Germline CDR1 reads SGHRS; CDR2 reads YFSETQ. The CDR3 has 15 residues. The CDR3 reads CASSVGLAGLYEQYF. CDR3 nucleotides: TGCGCCAGCAGCGTGGGACTAGCGGGACTCTACGAGCAGTACTTC.

The J gene is TRBJ1-1, the V gene TRBV4-1, with D perhaps matching TRBD1 (5 bases). Per the germline V gene, CDR1 is MGHRA and CDR2 is YSYEKL. The germline V and J ends were trimmed by 1 base and 1 base, with 7 bases remaining between them. This CDR3 has 14 residues. CDR3 nucleotides: TGCGCCAGCAGCCAAGCTGACAGGAACACTGAAGCTTTCTTT. It translates to CASSQADRNTEAFF.

The chain employs TRBV29-1 and TRBJ1-1, with D uncertain. CDR3 length: 15 residues. Germline V CDR1 and CDR2: SQVTM, ANQGSEA. Trimming shortened V by 7 bases and J by 0 bases, and 18 bases separated the two germline ends. CDR3 nucleotide sequence: TGCAGCGCCCGGGAGTCTTCTTTTATGAACACTGAAGCTTTCTTT. Translating gives CSARESSFMNTEAFF. The whole variable domain, filled in from reference TRBV29-1 and TRBJ1-1, reads SAVISQKPSRDICQRGTSLTIQCQVDSQVTMMFWYRQQPGQSLTLIATANQGSEATYESGFVIDKFPISRPNLTFSTLTVSNMSPEDSSIYLCSARESSFMNTEAFFGQGTRLTVV.

The chain employs TRBV4-1 and TRBJ2-7; D not resolved. Looked up from germline, CDR1 is MGHRA and CDR2 is YSYEKL. The CDR3 has 14 residues. The germline V and J ends were trimmed by 0 bases and 4 bases, with 10 bases remaining between them. The CDR3 reads CASSQDEQLYEQYF. The CDR3 DNA reads as TGCGCCAGCAGCCAAGATGAACAGCTATACGAGCAGTACTTC.

The chain employs TRBV7-3 and TRBJ2-2; tentatively, D is TRBD2 (5 bases). Germline CDR1 is SGHTA and CDR2 is FQGTGA. V lost 5 bases and J lost 7, with 14 bases in between. This CDR3 comprises 14 residues. CDR3 residues: CASSLGLRGGELFF. CDR3 DNA: TGTGCCAGCAGCCTAGGGCTACGGGGCGGGGAGCTGTTTTTT.

The CDR3 sequence: CASRPAAGRGEQFF. The CDR3 region has the DNA TGTGCCAGCCGGCCGGCGGCAGGGAGGGGCGAGCAGTTCTTC. V usage is TRBV28 and J usage is TRBJ2-1; TRBD2 agrees at 7 bases. CDR3 length: 14 residues. The J segment lost 10 bases and the V segment lost 8 bases, leaving 14 bases of the junction unmatched. CDR1 MDHEN and CDR2 SYDVKM come from the germline V gene.

DNA of the CDR3: TGTGCCAGCTCACCTCAGGGACTCGACACTGAAGCTTTCTTT. Its protein product is CASSPQGLDTEAFF. This chain joins TRBV18 and TRBJ1-1, with a weak D call TRBD1 (5 bases). CDR3 length equals 14 residues. V lost 3 bases and J 3 bases, leaving 11 bases between the germline ends. CDR1 and CDR2 (germline): KGHSH, LQKENI.

Here the CDR3 reads CAWSVPLLRSSAEAFF. In DNA, the CDR3 is TGTGCCTGGAGTGTACCCCTCCTGAGGTCGAGCGCTGAAGCTTTCTTT. The genes are TRBV30 and TRBJ1-1, with unresolved D. The CDR3 is 16 residues long. Trimming stripped 0 bases from V and 6 bases from J, with 20 bases between. Germline CDR1 reads GTSNPN; CDR2 reads SVGIG (reference sequence).

This rearrangement joins TRBV5-1 to TRBJ1-1, with no clear D. V gave up 5 bases and J gave up 1 base, with 18 bases separating them. The CDR3 is 16 residues long. CDR1 SGHRS and CDR2 YFSETQ come from the germline V gene. The CDR3 reads CASSPNTGLGNTEAFF. For the CDR3, the DNA is TGCGCCAGCAGTCCAAACACTGGACTGGGGAACACTGAAGCTTTCTTT.

This clone has only a few counts. The genes are TRBV10-2 and TRBJ1-6; possible D gene TRBD1, 5 bases. The V and J ends lost 2 bases and 6 bases respectively, with 11 bases between them. Germline-derived CDR1 and CDR2 are WSHSY and SAAADI. CDR3 length: 15 residues. CDR3 sequence (DNA): TGCGCCAGCAGTGAGGGGGGGGAACCTAATTCACCCCTCCACTTT. Translated: CASSEGGEPNSPLHF.

This clone was detected a few times. The chain employs TRBV27 and TRBJ2-7; TRBD2 matches 7 bases. Germline V gives CDR1 MNHEY, CDR2 SMNVEV (reference sequence). Trimming removed 6 bases from V and 2 bases from J; junction bases left unmatched: 10. The CDR3 is made up of 15 amino acids. The CDR3 loop reads CASSLERAGAYEQYF. Written as DNA, the CDR3 is TGTGCCAGCAGCCTTGAGAGGGCGGGAGCCTACGAGCAGTACTTC.

This clone occurred once. The J gene is TRBJ1-5, the V gene TRBV6-5, with D possibly matching TRBD1 (6 bases). CDR1 MNHEY and CDR2 SVGAGI come from the germline V gene. CDR3 length: 14 residues. Trimming left V 7 bases short and J 4 bases short, with 14 bases between. CDR3 DNA: TGTGCCAGCAACGTACAGGGCTCTAATCAGCCCCAGCATTTT. Amino acids: CASNVQGSNQPQHF.

This chain connects TRBV3-1 (or the pseudogene TRBV3-2) to TRBJ1-5; D is unresolved. Looked up from germline, CDR1 is LGHDT and CDR2 is YNNKEL (reference sequence). The CDR3 has 15 residues. Deletions cut 2 bases from V and 5 bases from J, with 13 bases between. In nucleotides, the CDR3 is TGTGCCAGCAGCCAAAACGGGATGAGGGATCAGCCCCAGCATTTT. Translating it yields CASSQNGMRDQPQHF.

The rearrangement joins TRBV4-1 to TRBJ2-5; D might be TRBD1 (5 bases). The ends were cut back, 2 bases at V and 8 bases at J, with 15 bases in the middle. CDR1 and CDR2 (germline): MGHRA, YSYEKL. The CDR3 has 14 amino acids. The CDR3 sequence: CASSQTYPRETQYF. The CDR3, as DNA: TGCGCCAGCAGCCAAACTTACCCCAGGGAAACCCAGTACTTC.

The CDR3 DNA follows: TGTGCCAGCTACCGGTACCCTGAAGCTTTCTTT. As protein: CASYRYPEAFF. The genes are TRBV27 and TRBJ1-1; D call uncertain. The CDR3 runs 11 residues. Germline CDR1 is MNHEY and CDR2 is SMNVEV (reference sequence). Trimming removed 8 bases from V and 6 bases from J, with 10 bases in between.

This clone was detected only a few times. The chain couples TRBV19 to TRBJ1-4; 9 bases are shared with TRBD1. The CDR3 is made up of 14 amino acids. Germline CDR1 LNHDA, CDR2 SQIVND (reference sequence). With 5 bases clipped from V and 8 bases from J, the junction kept 6 bases outside the gene matches. As DNA, the CDR3 is TGTGCCAGTAGTTCGGACAGGGGTAGCGAAAAACTGTTTTTT. It yields the protein CASSSDRGSEKLFF.

The chain is built from TRBV6-5 and TRBJ2-7; a weak D match, TRBD1 (5 bases). Trimming removed 6 bases at V and 4 bases at J, with 13 bases between. CDR3 length: 13 amino acids. CDR1 and CDR2 from the germline V gene are MNHEY and SVGAGI. The CDR3 DNA is TGTGCCAGCAGGGACATGACACCATACGAGCAGTACTTC. It codes for CASRDMTPYEQYF.

This chain connects TRBV28 to TRBJ2-4, with D possibly matching TRBD1 (5 bases). Germline values: CDR1 MDHEN, CDR2 SYDVKM. The CDR3 length is 18 residues. Trimming removed 6 bases at V and 0 bases at J, with 21 bases between. This chain's CDR3 is CASSRSLGLDLAKNIQYF. The CDR3, as DNA: TGTGCCAGCAGCCGGAGCTTGGGGCTAGACTTAGCCAAAAACATTCAGTACTTC.